This T cell receptor (beta chain) came from a study of cytomegalovirus exposure and HLA in healthy donors. Study-level background: From donors who were HLA-typed, an early data release held around 80 million unique TCRs. Study conclusions and caveats: A later analysis found most CMV-associated TCR beta chains apparently HLA-restricted.

The CDR3 has 14 residues. V was shortened by 1 base and J by 4 bases, with 5 bases between the two germline ends. Germline V lookup: CDR1 SGHDN, CDR2 FVKESK. Among the donors, all were healthy bone marrow donors. Turning to this clone: Its specificity is not known.

This PCR relied on a set of 60 Vbeta primers and 13 Jbeta primers. As handled by the study authors: In a later analysis, the count reached 74 million or so unique TCR beta chains, with approximately 10 million shared. The method was immunoSEQ multiplex PCR; TCRdb's version includes in-frame clones alone and lacks a portion of them. D and trimming come from the DNA, and the V and J calls and clone size come from that table. The sample yields 140,000 or so clones, approximately 78% seen once. The clonotype was recovered from a woman aged 18-35 years in good health and CMV-seropositive. The V and J genes are TRBV14 and TRBJ1-6; D ambiguous. The sequenced sample consisted of PBMCs. CDR3 region: CASSQGLYNSPLHF. The CDR3 DNA reads as TGTGCCAGCAGCCAAGGACTGTATAATTCACCCCTCCACTTT.